This TCR beta chain was recorded in a study of cytomegalovirus exposure and HLA in healthy donors. Primers for the PCR totalled 60 Vbeta and 13 Jbeta. Generated by immunoSEQ multiplex PCR, the TCRdb table keeps only in-frame clones and is missing some. Among 97,000 or so clones listed, about 62% were seen once. The material sequenced was PBMCs. This receptor was identified in a human donor in good health.

CDR3 sequence: CASSPQDYEQYF. The CDR3 DNA reads TGTGCCAGCAGCCCACAAGACTACGAGCAGTACTTC. V is TRBV11-1 and J is TRBJ2-7; no clear D gene. Looked up from germline, CDR1 is SGHAT and CDR2 is FQDESV (reference sequence). The CDR3 loop spans 12 amino acids. With 5 bases removed from V and 3 bases from J, the gap between germline ends came to 8 bases. The full variable domain, completed using reference TRBV11-1 and TRBJ2-7, is EAEVAQSPRYKITEKSQAVAFWCDPISGHATLYWYRQILGQGPELLVQFQDESVVDDSQLPKDRFSAERLKGVDSTLKIQPAELGDSAMYLCASSPQDYEQYFGPGTRLTVT.